This TCR beta chain was captured in a study of blood T cell repertoires in COVID-19. Study details: Italy, Spain and the United States were the sources of the convalescent and acute COVID-19 samples. PBMCs, B-cell-depleted T cells, or T cells were the source of the cDNA or gDNA that made up the material.

Membership in each cohort depended on participant-reported clinical history. Under the authors' procedure: For nucleated cells, counts were estimated from reference gene primer amplification. TCRdb keeps only in-frame clones here, not all; method: immunoSEQ multiplex PCR. Clone size and V and J calls were adopted from that table, with D and trimming inferred from the DNA. The profile shows about 390,000 clones, around nine tenths of them singletons. The CDR3 contains 17 residues. V shed 2 bases and J 4 bases; nucleotides not matched to a gene: 5. CDR1 and CDR2 (germline): MNHEY, SMNVEV (reference sequence).

The J gene is TRBJ2-2, the V gene TRBV27; 12 nucleotides agree with TRBD2. Sequenced sample: PBMCs or T cells enriched from blood (not recorded which). The receptor's source is a woman between 45 and 65 years old who had recovered from COVID-19. DNA of the CDR3: TGTGCCAGCAGTTTACATCTACTAGCGGGGGGCACCGGGGAGCTGTTTTTT. Translating it yields CASSLHLLAGGTGELFF.